This record covers a single TCR beta chain. Its recognized antigen is unknown. The sample holds no much larger clone one base away, and base qualities are not on file. Systemically healthy Caucasian individuals from Russia, around 39 in total and aged roughly 6 to 90 years, were included as donors. About 10 milliliters of peripheral blood were drawn from each donor into EDTA-treated Vacutainer tubes. Ficoll-Paque density-gradient centrifugation was used to isolate PBMCs, with at least 7 million per sample. Total RNA, at least 5.5 micrograms per sample, was extracted from PBMCs with Trizol reagent. The percentages of naive CD45RAhigh/CD27high T cells were determined by flow cytometry on a PBMC aliquot from every donor. V and J lose 5 bases and 13 bases, and a span of 21 bases separates them. In the germline V gene, CDR1 corresponds to SNHLY and CDR2 to FYNNEI. The CDR3 spans 15 residues, from the cysteine through the phenylalanine. The kept DNA is CDR3 alone, 45 bases in frame from the first base.

The protocol used for the library was 5' RACE. TCRdb records Illumina HiSeq 2500 as the sequencer. A second roughly 7 to 12 cycle PCR used a sample-barcoded 5' primer and a J-beta primer mix. A template-switch 5' adaptor carrying 12 random nucleotides introduced a unique molecular identifier onto each TCR beta cDNA molecule. Each sample yielded at least 2.5 million CDR3-containing paired-end reads. First-strand cDNA was synthesized from all RNA with the Mint cDNA synthesis kit, primed by a TRBC-specific oligonucleotide. Following uracil-DNA glycosylase treatment, all cDNA underwent a first 18-cycle PCR with the universal primers M1SS and BC2_uni_R. The original pipeline was this. For normalization, 1 million high-quality reads were randomly selected from each sample, with every read carrying a distinct molecular identifier. Instead of being binned into consensus sequences, reads with shared molecular identifiers were discarded. MiTCR, run with a Q25 quality threshold and the strictest error-elimination algorithm, handled CDR3 identification, clonotype clustering and error correction. Lower-bound total TCR beta diversity was estimated with a nonparametric unseen species model using Euler transformation. TCRdb took the public reads, trimmed them with fastp at Q25, ran MiXCR for clone calling and kept in-frame beta chains. Here each entry gathers all rows of one CDR3 protein and keeps the most common genes and DNA. The V and J calls come from TCRdb's annotation, not from the publication. The sample yields about 1.8 million distinct CDR3 sequences; 40% to 55% were counted once. The biggest ten clones account for roughly 2% of the sample.

This entry is derived from a study of blood T cells in healthy people across ages (dated by TCRdb to 2013 to 2016). As for the study more broadly: In model experiments, template switching captured roughly one uniquely barcoded TCR beta cDNA molecule for every two T cells. Donors of different ages were randomly distributed across sequencing lanes to avoid experimental bias. The study measured age-related changes in TCR beta repertoire diversity using deep sequencing normalized with unique cDNA molecular identifiers. The donors were divided into four age groups: young (average around 16 years), middle-aged (about 40), aged (about 56) and long-lived (around 87). The study analyzed two additional independent replicas of 1 million unique cDNA reads from the same blood draw for two donors, one aged 18 to 30 and one aged 80 or older.

Results and caveats for the whole study, not just this receptor: As age increased, observed TCR beta diversity per million T cells dropped in a roughly linear way, and a significant reduction was already evident by age about 40. Donor CMV infection status was unknown, potentially confounding age-related changes in expanded clonotypes. Since profiling was done on bulk unsorted PBMCs, naive and antigen-experienced compartments could not be conclusively compared. Estimates of total diversity based on one million sequenced T cells were regarded as lower bounds and as underestimates. A strong correlation was found between observed TCR beta diversity and the percentage of naive T cells measured by flow cytometry. The long-lived group showed more naive CD4+ T cells, fewer expanded clones and increased TCR diversity than the aged group, suggesting age selection.

The clonotype was recovered from a woman between 40 and 50 years old in good health. Sample: blood. The V gene is TRBV2 and the J gene is TRBJ1-6; TRBD1 could be the D gene, as 5 bases match. The encoded CDR3 is CASSTGGTDNSPLHF. The DNA reads as follows: TGTGCCAGCAGTACAGGAGGGACCGACAATAGCCCCCTCCACTTT.